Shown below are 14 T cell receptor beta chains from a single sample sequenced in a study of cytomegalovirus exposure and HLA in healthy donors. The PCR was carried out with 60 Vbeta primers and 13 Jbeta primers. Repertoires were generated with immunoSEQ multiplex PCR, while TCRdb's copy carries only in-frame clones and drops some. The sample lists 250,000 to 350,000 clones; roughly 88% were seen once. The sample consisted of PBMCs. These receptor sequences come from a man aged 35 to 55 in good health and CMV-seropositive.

CDR3 region: CASSYFDRGEAFF. CDR3 DNA: TGTGCCAGCAGTTACTTCGACAGGGGTGAAGCTTTCTTT. V usage is TRBV6-6 and J usage is TRBJ1-1; the match to TRBD1 covers 8 bases. Unmatched junction bases numbered 2, after V lost 1 base and J lost 7 bases. CDR1 and CDR2 from the germline V gene are MNHNY and SVGAGI (reference sequence). The CDR3 sequence is 13 residues long.

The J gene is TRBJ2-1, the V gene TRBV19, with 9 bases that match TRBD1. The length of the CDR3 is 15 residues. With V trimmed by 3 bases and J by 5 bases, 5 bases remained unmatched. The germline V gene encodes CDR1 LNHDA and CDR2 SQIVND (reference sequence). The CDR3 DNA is TGTGCCAGTAGTATCGGGACAGGGTATGACAATGAGCAGTTCTTC. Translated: CASSIGTGYDNEQFF.

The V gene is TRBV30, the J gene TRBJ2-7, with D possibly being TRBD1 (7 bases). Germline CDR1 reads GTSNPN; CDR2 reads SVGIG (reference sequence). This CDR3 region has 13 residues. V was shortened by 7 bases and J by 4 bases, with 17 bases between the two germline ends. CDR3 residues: CASSGGTEYEQYF. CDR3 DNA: TGTGCCTCCTCAGGGGGGACAGAGTACGAGCAGTACTTC.

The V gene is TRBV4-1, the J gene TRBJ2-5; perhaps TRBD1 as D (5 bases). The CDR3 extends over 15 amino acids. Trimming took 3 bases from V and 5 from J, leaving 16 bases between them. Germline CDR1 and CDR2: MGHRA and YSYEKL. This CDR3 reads CASSHGPWAGETQYF. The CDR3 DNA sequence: TGCGCCAGCAGCCATGGCCCCTGGGCAGGGGAGACCCAGTACTTC.

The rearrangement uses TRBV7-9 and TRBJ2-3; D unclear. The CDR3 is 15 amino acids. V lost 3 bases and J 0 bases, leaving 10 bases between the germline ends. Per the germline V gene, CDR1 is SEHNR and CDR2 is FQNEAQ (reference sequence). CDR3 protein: CASSFETPSTDTQYF. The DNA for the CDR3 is TGTGCCAGCAGCTTTGAGACTCCTAGCACAGATACGCAGTATTTT.

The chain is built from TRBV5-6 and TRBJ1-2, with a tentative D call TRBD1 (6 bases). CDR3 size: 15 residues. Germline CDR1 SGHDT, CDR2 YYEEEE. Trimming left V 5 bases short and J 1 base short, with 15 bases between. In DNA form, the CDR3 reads TGTGCCAGCAGAGGAACAGGGTTAGGTAACTATGGCTACACCTTC. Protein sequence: CASRGTGLGNYGYTF.

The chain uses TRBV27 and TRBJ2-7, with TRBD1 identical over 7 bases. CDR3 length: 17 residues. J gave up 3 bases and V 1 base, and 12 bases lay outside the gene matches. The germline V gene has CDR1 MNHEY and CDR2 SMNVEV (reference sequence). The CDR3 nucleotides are TGTGCCAGCAGTTTATTCCTCACCGGGACAGCTGTCTACGAGCAGTACTTC. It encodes CASSLFLTGTAVYEQYF.

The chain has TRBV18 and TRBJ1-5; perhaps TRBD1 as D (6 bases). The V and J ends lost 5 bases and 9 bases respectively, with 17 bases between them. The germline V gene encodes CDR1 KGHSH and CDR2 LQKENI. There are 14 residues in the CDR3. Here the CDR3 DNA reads TGTGCCAGCTCAACGACAGGATCAGGCCCGCCCCAGCATTTT. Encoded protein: CASSTTGSGPPQHF.

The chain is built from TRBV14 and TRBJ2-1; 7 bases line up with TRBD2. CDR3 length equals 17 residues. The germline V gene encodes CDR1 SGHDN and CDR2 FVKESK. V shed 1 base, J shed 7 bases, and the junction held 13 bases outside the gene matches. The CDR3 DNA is TGTGCCAGCAGCCAAGTTCAGTCCCGGGGAGGGTCGAATGAGCAGTTCTTC. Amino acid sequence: CASSQVQSRGGSNEQFF.

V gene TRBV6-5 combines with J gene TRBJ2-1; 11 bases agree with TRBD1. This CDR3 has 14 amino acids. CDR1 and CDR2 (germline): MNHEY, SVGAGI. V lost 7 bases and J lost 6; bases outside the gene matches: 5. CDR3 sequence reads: CASKTGTGGNEQFF. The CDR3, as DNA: TGTGCCAGCAAAACCGGGACAGGGGGCAATGAGCAGTTCTTC.

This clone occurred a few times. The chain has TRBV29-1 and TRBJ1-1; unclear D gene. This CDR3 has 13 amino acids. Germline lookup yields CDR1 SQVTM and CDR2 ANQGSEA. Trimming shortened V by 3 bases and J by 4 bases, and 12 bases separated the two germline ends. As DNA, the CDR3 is TGCAGCGTTGACCGGCAGGTGCGCACTGAAGCTTTCTTT. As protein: CSVDRQVRTEAFF.

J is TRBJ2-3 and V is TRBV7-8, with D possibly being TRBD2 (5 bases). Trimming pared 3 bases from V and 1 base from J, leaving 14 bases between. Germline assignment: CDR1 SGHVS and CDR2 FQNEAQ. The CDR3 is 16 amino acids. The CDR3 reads CASSLRTGGRTDTQYF. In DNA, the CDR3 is TGTGCCAGCAGCTTGCGAACGGGCGGGCGCACAGATACGCAGTATTTT.

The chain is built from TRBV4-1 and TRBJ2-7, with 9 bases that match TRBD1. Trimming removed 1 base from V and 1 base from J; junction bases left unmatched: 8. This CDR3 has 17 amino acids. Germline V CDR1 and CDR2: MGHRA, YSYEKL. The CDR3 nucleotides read TGCGCCAGCAGCCAAGTCCCCGGGACAGGGTTATCCTACGAGCAGTACTTC. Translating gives CASSQVPGTGLSYEQYF.

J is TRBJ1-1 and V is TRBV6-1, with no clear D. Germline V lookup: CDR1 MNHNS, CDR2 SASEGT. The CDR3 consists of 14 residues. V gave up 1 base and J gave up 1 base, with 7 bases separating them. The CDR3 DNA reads TGTGCCAGCAGTGAAGGGGCAGGGAACACTGAAGCTTTCTTT. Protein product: CASSEGAGNTEAFF.